These 7 T cell receptor beta chains share one sample of origin, sequenced in a study of shared clonotypes between healthy human individuals. Terminally differentiated effector memory CD45RA+ cells were excluded from the naive CD8 cells, which were CD45RO-negative and positively selected for CCR7. Profiling relied on immunoSEQ multiplex PCR, and the TCRdb table lists in-frame clones only, not all of them. The sample shows a few million clones, around 95% of them seen only once. Sequencing was performed on naive CD8+ T cells from PBMCs. These receptors all stem from a man aged 18 to 30 in good health. Some clones in this sample may be carry-over from other donors' samples.

The rearrangement links TRBV27 to TRBJ2-2, with TRBD1 as a possible D gene (5 bases). The germline V gene has CDR1 MNHEY and CDR2 SMNVEV (reference sequence). This CDR3 region has 16 residues. V was pared by 5 bases and J by 2 bases, with 15 bases between. Here the CDR3 DNA reads TGTGCCAGCAGTCCCCATCTGGACAACAACACCGGGGAGCTGTTTTTT. This codes for CASSPHLDNNTGELFF.

The rearrangement links TRBV25-1 to TRBJ2-5; the D is unclear. This CDR3 spans 11 amino acids. Germline V gene data show CDR1 as MGHDK and CDR2 as SYGVNS. Trimming took off 7 bases at V and 9 bases at J, with 12 bases between the two ends. The chain's CDR3 is CASILGGAQYF. CDR3 bases: TGTGCCAGCATTCTGGGTGGGGCCCAGTACTTC. The whole variable domain, filled in from reference TRBV25-1 and TRBJ2-5, reads EADIYQTPRYLVIGTGKKITLECSQTMGHDKMYWYQQDPGMELHLIHYSYGVNSTEKGDLSSESTVSRIRTEHFPLTLESARPSHTSQYLCASILGGAQYFGPGTRLLVL.

This clone was seen just once. The chain joins TRBV10-3 to TRBJ1-2; no clear D gene. CDR3 length equals 13 residues. Looked up from germline, CDR1 is ENHRY and CDR2 is SYGVKD. V lost 6 bases to trimming and J lost 8 bases, with 16 bases between them. CDR3 coding DNA: TGTGCCATCAGAGGAGCAGAGTTTCTAGGCTACACCTTC. This sequence encodes CAIRGAEFLGYTF.

The V call is TRBV2, the J call TRBJ2-7, with D possibly TRBD1 on 5 matching bases. The germline V and J ends were trimmed by 7 bases and 4 bases, with 14 bases remaining between them. Germline V gene data show CDR1 as SNHLY and CDR2 as FYNNEI. The CDR3 length is 13 residues. This chain's CDR3 is CASIGRGVYEQYF. The CDR3 bases are TGTGCCAGCATCGGAAGGGGCGTTTACGAGCAGTACTTC.

The V call is TRBV7-2, the J call TRBJ2-2, with 11 positions matching TRBD2. CDR1 SGHTA and CDR2 FQGNSA come from the germline V gene. After removal of 3 bases from V and 2 bases from J, the junction contained 5 bases not matched to a gene. This CDR3 comprises 17 residues. As DNA, the CDR3 is TGTGCCAGCAGCTTTCCTAGCGGGAGGCCTAACACCGGGGAGCTGTTTTTT. It codes for CASSFPSGRPNTGELFF.

This clone appeared a single time. CDR3 region: CASSPPGGLAGKIQFF. The CDR3 DNA reads as TGTGCCAGCTCACCGCCGGGAGGATTAGCGGGAAAGATCCAGTTCTTC. The rearrangement links TRBV18 to TRBJ2-1; 8 bases match TRBD2. The CDR3 extends over 16 amino acids. Germline V CDR1 and CDR2: KGHSH, LQKENI. V lost 3 bases and J lost 13; bases outside the gene matches: 17.

The CDR3 coding sequence is TGTGCCAGCAGCTTAGATTCAGACTCACTTAATGAAAAACTGTTTTTT. This sequence encodes CASSLDSDSLNEKLFF. The rearrangement uses TRBV7-9 and TRBJ1-4; D remains ambiguous. Germline CDR1 SEHNR, CDR2 FQNEAQ (reference sequence). The V and J ends lost 1 base and 4 bases respectively, with 13 bases between them. The CDR3 is made up of 16 amino acids.